This paragraph reports one T cell receptor (beta chain). The V gene end was trimmed by 9 bases and the J gene end by 0 bases; junction bases not matched to a gene: 3. The CDR3 has 15 amino acids. Per the germline V gene, CDR1 is KGHDR and CDR2 is SFDVKD. This sample was taken from a study of identical twins. TCRdb recomputed calls from the 5' RACE reads with MiXCR, one row per CDR3 protein. The profile shows over 600,000 distinct CDR3 sequences, over 20% of them singletons. The same data also went into a second study, on T cells expressing NK-cell markers.

J is TRBJ2-2 and V is TRBV24-1; 10 nucleotides match TRBD2. This clonotype originated in a young woman in good health. Sequences were obtained from PBMCs. CDR3 sequence: CATQAGGTNTGELFF. CDR3 nucleotide sequence: TGTGCCACCCAAGCGGGGGGGACGAACACCGGGGAGCTGTTTTTT.